The 21 T cell receptor beta chains in this list originate from one sample, sequenced in a study of blood T cell repertoires in COVID-19. Measured with immunoSEQ multiplex PCR; TCRdb has only the in-frame clones, and not every one. The sample contains 45,000 to 55,000 clones, 60% to 85% of which appear only once. Material: peripheral blood. The receptors stem from a human donor with active or convalescent COVID-19. The donor label of this sample is uncertain.

The V gene is TRBV4-2, the J gene TRBJ2-1; TRBD2 matches 9 bases. Losses at the gene ends were 0 bases for V and 7 bases for J; bases not matched to a gene: 16. Germline V gene lookup returns CDR1 LGHNA and CDR2 YNFKEQ. This CDR3 has 19 amino acids. The CDR3 DNA follows: TGTGCCAGCAGCCAAGATCGGGGAGTCGGCGGGAGGGCCGCAAATGAGCAGTTCTTC. This translates into CASSQDRGVGGRAANEQFF.

The gene calls are TRBV6-5 and TRBJ2-7; 9 positions agree with TRBD2. Germline trimming cut 4 bases from V and 4 bases from J; bases unmatched to any gene: 2. This CDR3 has 13 amino acids. Germline CDR1 is MNHEY and CDR2 is SVGAGI. CDR3 in DNA: TGTGCCAGCAGTTTTACTAGCGGGTACGAGCAGTACTTC. This codes for CASSFTSGYEQYF.

The rearrangement joins TRBV6-1 to TRBJ2-5; 9 bases map to TRBD2. The J segment lost 5 bases and the V segment lost 3 bases, leaving 7 bases of the junction unmatched. Per germline, CDR1 MNHNS and CDR2 SASEGT. The CDR3 spans 15 residues. CDR3 amino acids: CASSEASGMRETQYF. In DNA, the CDR3 is TGTGCCAGCAGTGAGGCTAGCGGGATGCGGGAGACCCAGTACTTC.

The CDR3 is CASSLDNGVNYGYTF. The CDR3 bases are TGTGCCAGCAGCTTAGATAATGGAGTTAACTATGGCTACACCTTC. The gene calls are TRBV11-3 and TRBJ1-2; D uncertain. The germline V and J ends were trimmed by 0 bases and 1 base, with 9 bases remaining between them. The CDR3 contains 15 residues. Germline CDR1 is SGHNT and CDR2 is YENEEA.

V usage is TRBV11-3 and J usage is TRBJ2-1; 12 nucleotides line up with TRBD2. CDR1 and CDR2 (germline): SGHNT, YENEEA. The junction had 7 bases not matched to a gene; V was cut back by 0 bases and J by 10 bases. The CDR3 contains 16 residues. CDR3 in DNA: TGTGCCAGCAGCTTAGATCGAGGACTAGCGGGACGCGAGCAGTTCTTC. Residues: CASSLDRGLAGREQFF. Variable domain in full (rest from reference TRBV11-3 and TRBJ2-1): EAGVVQSPRYKIIEKKQPVAFWCNPISGHNTLYWYLQNLGQGPELLIRYENEEAVDDSQLPKDRFSAERLKGVDSTLKIQPAELGDSAVYLCASSLDRGLAGREQFFGPGTRLTVL.

The chain couples TRBV20-1 to TRBJ2-7; 7 bases are shared with TRBD2. This CDR3 comprises 14 residues. Germline CDR1 reads DFQATT; CDR2 reads SNEGSKA (reference sequence). V trimming: 3 bases; J trimming: 4 bases; junction bases outside the gene matches: 9. The CDR3 DNA reads as TGCAGTGCTAGTGGGGAGCGGGAATTATACGAGCAGTACTTC. It is translated as CSASGERELYEQYF.

This CDR3 is CASSPTGSSPLHF. The CDR3 DNA is TGCGCCAGCAGCCCAACGGGATCTTCACCCCTCCACTTT. The chain carries TRBV10-1 and TRBJ1-6; D not resolved. The CDR3 has 13 residues. Looked up from germline, CDR1 is WNHNN and CDR2 is SYGVQD (reference sequence). V was pared by 6 bases and J by 9 bases, with 12 bases between.

The chain links TRBV5-1 to TRBJ2-7; 8 positions match TRBD1. V was pared by 4 bases and J by 1 base, with 13 bases of the junction left unmatched. Germline V gene data show CDR1 as SGHRS and CDR2 as YFSETQ. The CDR3 totals 17 residues. The CDR3 is CASSTRGSRTGSYEQYF. The CDR3 bases are TGCGCCAGCAGCACGAGAGGTTCCCGGACAGGGTCCTACGAGCAGTACTTC.

The chain recombines TRBV9 with TRBJ2-3; 10 nucleotides align to TRBD2. The V segment lost 4 bases and the J segment 5 bases; nucleotides outside the gene matches: 7. The length of the CDR3 is 15 residues. The germline gives CDR1 SGDLS, CDR2 YYNGEE. In nucleotides, the CDR3 is TGTGCCAGCAGCAGAGCGGGAGGGCCTATAGATACGCAGTATTTT. This translates into CASSRAGGPIDTQYF.

About this clone: A much bigger clone sits one base away, suggesting this may be a read error. The CDR3 bases are TGTGCCAGCAGCCCGACAGGGATCTACGAGCAGTACTTC. Translating it yields CASSPTGIYEQYF. The V and J genes are TRBV7-9 and TRBJ2-7, with TRBD1 matching 7 bases. The CDR3 spans 13 residues. V lost 5 bases, J lost 3 bases, and 4 bases stayed unmatched. Germline CDR1 reads SEHNR; CDR2 reads FQNEAQ (reference sequence).

As regards this clone: This sample includes further DNA sequences coding for the same CDR3. The J gene is TRBJ2-1, the V gene TRBV11-3; TRBD2 agrees at 15 bases. Germline loops: CDR1 SGHNT, CDR2 YENEEA. The CDR3 is 17 amino acids. The V segment lost 1 base and the J segment 4 bases; nucleotides outside the gene matches: 2. The CDR3 nucleotides read TGTGCCAGCAGCTTAGGGGGACTAGCGGGAGGATACAATGAGCAGTTCTTC. It codes for CASSLGGLAGGYNEQFF.

The chain combines TRBV9 with TRBJ2-2, with 7 bases aligning to TRBD2. The V gene end was trimmed by 0 bases and the J gene end by 4 bases; junction bases not matched to a gene: 3. CDR3 length: 15 residues. Germline values: CDR1 SGDLS, CDR2 YYNGEE. CDR3 region: CASSVAGGSTGELFF. The DNA for the CDR3 is TGTGCCAGCAGCGTAGCGGGAGGTTCCACCGGGGAGCTGTTTTTT.

The chain is built from TRBV21-1 and TRBJ1-2; the table gives TRBD1 as D, unverified against the DNA. TRBV21-1 is noted as a pseudogene. The CDR3 runs 12 residues. The CDR3 DNA follows: TGTGCCAGCACCCACAGGTGTAGTGGCTACACCTTC. Its translation is CASTHRCSGYTF.

The rearrangement uses TRBV11-2 and TRBJ1-2; D remains ambiguous. Germline V gene data show CDR1 as SGHAT and CDR2 as FQNNGV. V gave up 6 bases and J gave up 4 bases, with 12 bases separating them. The CDR3 loop spans 13 amino acids. As DNA, the CDR3 is TGTGCCAGCAGTTCCGGACTGCTCTATGGCTACACCTTC. This gives the protein CASSSGLLYGYTF.

This chain's CDR3 is CASSLTGLLAKNIQYF. The CDR3, as DNA: TGTGCCAGCAGCTTAACTGGGCTCTTAGCCAAAAACATTCAGTACTTC. J is TRBJ2-4 and V is TRBV13; no clear D gene. This CDR3 comprises 16 residues. V was pared by 2 bases and J by 0 bases, with 11 bases between. Germline CDR1 is PRHDT and CDR2 is FYEKMQ (reference sequence). Complete variable domain (other parts from reference TRBV13 and TRBJ2-4): AAGVIQSPRHLIKEKRETATLKCYPIPRHDTVYWYQQGPGQDPQFLISFYEKMQSDKGSIPDRFSAQQFSDYHSELNMSSLELGDSALYFCASSLTGLLAKNIQYFGAGTRLSVL.

This clone was seen once. The chain links TRBV11-2 to TRBJ2-5, with 7 bases matching TRBD2. The length of the CDR3 is 15 residues. Per the germline V gene, CDR1 is SGHAT and CDR2 is FQNNGV. V lost 7 bases to trimming and J lost 1 base; unmatched junction nucleotides: 9. This chain's CDR3 is CASTYWTSPQETQYF. The CDR3 bases are TGTGCCAGCACCTATTGGACTAGTCCCCAAGAGACCCAGTACTTC. Based on the CDR3 plus reference TRBV11-2 and TRBJ2-5, the full variable domain is EAGVAQSPRYKIIEKRQSVAFWCNPISGHATLYWYQQILGQGPKLLIQFQNNGVVDDSQLPKDRFSAERLKGVDSTLKIQPAKLEDSAVYLCASTYWTSPQETQYFGPGTRLLVL.

V gene TRBV7-8 combines with J gene TRBJ1-4; unclear D gene. CDR3 length equals 15 residues. V lost 5 bases, J lost 2 bases, and 12 bases lay in between. Germline-derived CDR1 and CDR2 are SGHVS and FQNEAQ. The CDR3 loop is CASSAQSWTNEKLFF. The CDR3 DNA sequence: TGTGCCAGCAGCGCCCAGTCGTGGACTAATGAAAAACTGTTTTTT.

The chain carries TRBV6-2 or TRBV6-3 and TRBJ2-2; 7 bases align to TRBD1. Germline V gene data show CDR1 as MNHEY and CDR2 as SVGEGT. CDR3 length: 18 residues. V shed 0 bases and J 4 bases; nucleotides not matched to a gene: 11. CDR3 protein: CASSYSILRDSRTGELFF. The CDR3 DNA reads as TGTGCCAGCAGTTACTCGATTTTGAGGGACAGCCGCACCGGGGAGCTGTTTTTT.

The chain carries TRBV6-6 and TRBJ1-1, with D maybe TRBD1 (6 bases). The length of the CDR3 is 14 residues. Germline lookup yields CDR1 MNHNY and CDR2 SVGAGI (reference sequence). V lost 4 bases and J lost 2, with 11 bases in between. The CDR3 loop reads CASSSQGFNTEAFF. In DNA form, the CDR3 reads TGTGCCAGCAGTTCCCAGGGGTTCAACACTGAAGCTTTCTTT.

The genes are TRBV6-5 and TRBJ2-1; the match to TRBD2 covers 8 bases. Unmatched junction bases numbered 6, after V lost 10 bases and J lost 4 bases. The CDR3 is 13 amino acids. The germline CDR1 and CDR2 sequences are MNHEY and SVGAGI. This CDR3 is CAIQRERYNEQFF. DNA for the CDR3: TGTGCCATCCAGCGGGAGCGTTACAATGAGCAGTTCTTC.

V and J are TRBV5-1 and TRBJ2-7, with 7 bases that match TRBD2. V shed 2 bases and J 6 bases; nucleotides not matched to a gene: 8. The CDR3 length is 14 residues. Germline loops: CDR1 SGHRS, CDR2 YFSETQ. The chain's CDR3 is CASSFRGDTSEQYF. In DNA form, the CDR3 reads TGCGCCAGCAGCTTCCGGGGGGATACTAGCGAGCAGTACTTC. Full variable domain (rest looked up from reference TRBV5-1 and TRBJ2-7): KAGVTQTPRYLIKTRGQQVTLSCSPISGHRSVSWYQQTPGQGLQFLFEYFSETQRNKGNFPGRFSGRQFSNSRSEMNVSTLELGDSALYLCASSFRGDTSEQYFGPGTRLTVT.